This T cell receptor beta chain was retrieved from a study of T-cell memory formation after mild COVID-19. The overall study: For the most part, TCR clusters were specific to one donor.

CDR1 and CDR2 (germline): MNHNS, SASEGT. This CDR3 is 14 amino acids long. Trimming cost V 4 bases and J 1 base; bases outside gene matches: 2. The study, taken as a whole, reports: CD4+ clones that contracted lay mainly in CM and EM; CD8+ ones lay in EMRA.

Turning to this clonotype: What it binds is unknown.

Constant-segment primers and 5'RACE yielded cDNA libraries for TCR alpha and TCR beta, each carrying sample barcodes and UMIs. TCRdb analysed the 5' RACE reads with MiXCR anew, one entry per CDR3 protein. The data show fewer than 450,000 distinct CDR3 sequences, roughly 20% seen once. This rearrangement joins TRBV6-1 to TRBJ2-3, with TRBD2 identical over 7 bases. Sequencing used PBMCs or a T cell subset sorted from them (not recorded which). This clonotype originated in an adult woman who had mild COVID-19 (a few samples of this study predate the infection). Cell type and time point are not known. The CDR3 sequence is CASSGTSGTDTQYF. The CDR3 DNA follows: TGTGCCAGCAGTGGAACTAGCGGCACAGATACGCAGTATTTT.